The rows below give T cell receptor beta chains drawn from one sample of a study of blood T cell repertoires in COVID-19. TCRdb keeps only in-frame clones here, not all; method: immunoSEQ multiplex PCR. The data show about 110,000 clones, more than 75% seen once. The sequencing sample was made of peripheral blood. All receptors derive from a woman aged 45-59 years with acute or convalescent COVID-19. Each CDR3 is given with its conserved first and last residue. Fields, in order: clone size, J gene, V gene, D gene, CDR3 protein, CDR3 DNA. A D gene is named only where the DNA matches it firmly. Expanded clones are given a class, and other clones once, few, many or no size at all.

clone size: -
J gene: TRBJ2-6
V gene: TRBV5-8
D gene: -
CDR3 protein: CASSLAGSRWANVLTF
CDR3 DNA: TGTGCCAGCAGCTTGGCCGGCAGCAGGTGGGCCAACGTCCTGACTTTC

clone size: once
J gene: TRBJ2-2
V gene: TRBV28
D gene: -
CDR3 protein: CASTLDRPINTGELFF
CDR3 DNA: TGTGCCAGCACCCTAGACCGGCCTATTAACACCGGGGAGCTGTTTTTT

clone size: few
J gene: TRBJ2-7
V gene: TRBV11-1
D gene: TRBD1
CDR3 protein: CASSPRDRGAYEQYF
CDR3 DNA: TGTGCCAGCAGCCCCCGGGACAGGGGGGCCTACGAGCAGTACTTC

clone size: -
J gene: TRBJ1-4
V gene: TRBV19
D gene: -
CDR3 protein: CASSGGAGNEKLFF
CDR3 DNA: TGTGCCAGTAGTGGGGGGGCGGGTAATGAAAAACTGTTTTTT

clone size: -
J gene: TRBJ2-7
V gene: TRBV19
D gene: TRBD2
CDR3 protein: CASSIEREGYEQYF
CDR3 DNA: TGTGCCAGTAGTATCGAGCGGGAGGGCTACGAGCAGTACTTC

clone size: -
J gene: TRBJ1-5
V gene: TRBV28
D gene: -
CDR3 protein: CASSLTEKNQPQHF
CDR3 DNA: TGTGCCAGCAGCCTGACAGAGAAGAATCAGCCCCAGCATTTT

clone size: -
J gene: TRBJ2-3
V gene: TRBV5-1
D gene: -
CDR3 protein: CASSSGTPNTQYF
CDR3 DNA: TGCGCCAGCAGCTCGGGGACTCCGAATACGCAGTATTTT

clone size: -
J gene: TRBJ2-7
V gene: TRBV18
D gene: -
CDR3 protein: CASSSTGSYSYEQYF
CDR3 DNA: TGTGCCAGCTCATCAACAGGGTCGTACTCCTACGAGCAGTACTTC

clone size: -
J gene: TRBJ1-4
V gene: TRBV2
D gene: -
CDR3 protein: CASRGTAGPNEKLFF
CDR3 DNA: TGTGCCAGCAGAGGAACGGCGGGACCTAATGAAAAACTGTTTTTT

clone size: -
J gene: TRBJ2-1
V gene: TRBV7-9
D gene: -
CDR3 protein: CASSLTTSSYNEQFF
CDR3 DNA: TGTGCCAGCAGCTTAACTACCAGCTCCTACAATGAGCAGTTCTTC

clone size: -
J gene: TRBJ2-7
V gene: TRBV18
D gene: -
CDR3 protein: CASSPGSEQYF
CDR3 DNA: TGTGCCAGCTCACCAGGGAGCGAGCAGTACTTC

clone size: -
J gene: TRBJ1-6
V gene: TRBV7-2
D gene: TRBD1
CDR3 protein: CASSLAGTENSPLHF
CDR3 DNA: TGTGCCAGCAGCCTAGCCGGGACAGAAAATTCACCCCTCCACTTT

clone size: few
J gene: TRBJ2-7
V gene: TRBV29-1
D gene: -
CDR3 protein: CSVEQGYEQYF
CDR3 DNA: TGCAGCGTTGAACAGGGATACGAGCAGTACTTC

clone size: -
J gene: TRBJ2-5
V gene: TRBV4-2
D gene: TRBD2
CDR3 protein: CASSQQTSGSETQYF
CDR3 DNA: TGTGCCAGCAGCCAACAGACTAGCGGGAGTGAGACCCAGTACTTC

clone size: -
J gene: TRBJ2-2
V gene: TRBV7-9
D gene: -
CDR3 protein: CASSLTVTGELFF
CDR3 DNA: TGTGCCAGCAGCTTAACAGTCACCGGGGAGCTGTTTTTT

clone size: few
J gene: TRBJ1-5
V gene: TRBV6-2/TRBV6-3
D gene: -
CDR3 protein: CASSFDRLSNQPQHF
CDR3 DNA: TGTGCCAGCAGTTTCGACAGGCTTAGCAATCAGCCCCAGCATTTT

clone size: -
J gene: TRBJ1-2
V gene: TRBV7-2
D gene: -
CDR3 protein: CASSLGPAGSFGYTF
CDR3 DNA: TGTGCCAGCAGCTTAGGACCGGCGGGATCTTTTGGCTACACCTTC

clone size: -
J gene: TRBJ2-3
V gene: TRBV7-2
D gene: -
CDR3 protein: CASSYSGRTDTQYF
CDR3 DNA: TGTGCCAGCAGCTACAGCGGACGCACAGATACGCAGTATTTT

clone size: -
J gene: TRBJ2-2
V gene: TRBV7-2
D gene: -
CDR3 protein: CASSLGLAQNTGELFF
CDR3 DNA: TGTGCCAGCAGCTTAGGGCTAGCTCAGAACACCGGGGAGCTGTTTTTT

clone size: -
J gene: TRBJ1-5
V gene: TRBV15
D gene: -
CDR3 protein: CATSRGSLNQPQHF
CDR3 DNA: TGTGCCACCAGCAGAGGTAGCTTAAATCAGCCCCAGCATTTT

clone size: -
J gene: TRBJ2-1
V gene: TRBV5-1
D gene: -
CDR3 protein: CASSLGTRNEQFF
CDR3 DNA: TGCGCCAGCAGCTTGGGGACTCGGAATGAGCAGTTCTTC

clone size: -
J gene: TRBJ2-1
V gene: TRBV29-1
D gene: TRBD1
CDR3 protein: CSVGTGASSYNEQFF
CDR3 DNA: TGCAGCGTCGGGACAGGGGCTAGCTCCTACAATGAGCAGTTCTTC

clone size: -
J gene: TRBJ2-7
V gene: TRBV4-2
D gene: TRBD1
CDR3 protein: CASSQDDRGSFGQYF
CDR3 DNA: TGTGCCAGCAGCCAAGATGACAGGGGATCGTTCGGGCAGTACTTC

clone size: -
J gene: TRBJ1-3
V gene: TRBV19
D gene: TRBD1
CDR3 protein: CASSPGGSGNTIYF
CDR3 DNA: TGTGCCAGTAGTCCAGGGGGCTCTGGAAACACCATATATTTT

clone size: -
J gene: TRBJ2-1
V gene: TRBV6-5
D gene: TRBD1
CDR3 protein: CASSYTGQGGNEQFF
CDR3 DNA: TGTGCCAGCAGTTACACTGGACAGGGGGGCAATGAGCAGTTCTTC

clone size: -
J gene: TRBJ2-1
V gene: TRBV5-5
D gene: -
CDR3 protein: CASSARQGPGNEQFF
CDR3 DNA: TGTGCCAGCAGCGCACGCCAGGGGCCGGGCAATGAGCAGTTCTTC

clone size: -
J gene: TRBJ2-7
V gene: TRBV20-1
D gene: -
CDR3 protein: CSAREAYEQYF
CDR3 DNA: TGCAGTGCTAGAGAAGCTTACGAGCAGTACTTC

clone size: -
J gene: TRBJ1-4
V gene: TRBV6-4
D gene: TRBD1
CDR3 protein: CASSEETGETNEKLFF
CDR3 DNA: TGTGCCAGCAGTGAAGAAACAGGGGAGACTAATGAAAAACTGTTTTTT

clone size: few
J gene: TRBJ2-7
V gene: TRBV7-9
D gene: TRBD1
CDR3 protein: CASSLADRGNEQYF
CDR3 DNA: TGTGCCAGCAGCTTAGCAGACAGGGGAAACGAGCAGTACTTC

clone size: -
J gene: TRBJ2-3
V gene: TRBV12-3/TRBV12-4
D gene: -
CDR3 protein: CASSPLAGTQYF
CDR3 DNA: TGTGCCAGCAGTCCACTAGCAGGCACGCAGTATTTT

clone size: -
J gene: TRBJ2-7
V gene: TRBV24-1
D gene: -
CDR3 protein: CATSDLMIPSDSYEQYF
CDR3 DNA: TGTGCCACCAGTGATTTGATGATTCCTAGCGACTCCTACGAGCAGTACTTC

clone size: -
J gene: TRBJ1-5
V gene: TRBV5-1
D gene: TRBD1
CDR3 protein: CASSLTTGGNQPQHF
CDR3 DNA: TGCGCCAGCAGCTTGACAACAGGGGGCAATCAGCCCCAGCATTTT

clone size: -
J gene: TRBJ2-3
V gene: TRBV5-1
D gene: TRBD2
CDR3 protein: CASKGAGGAILTDTQYF
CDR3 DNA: TGCGCCAGCAAGGGAGCGGGAGGCGCCATCCTCACAGATACGCAGTATTTT

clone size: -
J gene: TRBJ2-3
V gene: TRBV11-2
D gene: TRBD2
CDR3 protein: CASSLAGGYTDTQYF
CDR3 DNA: TGTGCCAGCAGCTTAGCGGGAGGGTACACAGATACGCAGTATTTT

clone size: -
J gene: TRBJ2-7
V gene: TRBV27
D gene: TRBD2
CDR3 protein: CASSFGTSGSPRGYYEQYF
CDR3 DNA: TGTGCCAGCAGTTTTGGGACTAGCGGGAGCCCCCGGGGCTACTACGAGCAGTACTTC

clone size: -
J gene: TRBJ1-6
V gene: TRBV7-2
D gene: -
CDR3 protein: CASSLVGGSSPLHF
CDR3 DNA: TGTGCCAGCAGCTTAGTGGGGGGGAGTTCACCCCTCCACTTT

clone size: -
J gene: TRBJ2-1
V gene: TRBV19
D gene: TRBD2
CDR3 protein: CASTPPGGGKNEQFF
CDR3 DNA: TGTGCCAGTACCCCCCCTGGGGGAGGGAAGAATGAGCAGTTCTTC

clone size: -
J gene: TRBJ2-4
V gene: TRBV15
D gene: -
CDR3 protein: CATSRDARGAVEYF
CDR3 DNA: TGTGCCACCAGCAGAGACGCCCGGGGGGCAGTTGAGTACTTC

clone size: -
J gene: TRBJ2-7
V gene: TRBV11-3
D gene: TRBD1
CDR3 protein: CASSLGTGGLYEQYF
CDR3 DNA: TGTGCCAGCAGCTTAGGGACAGGGGGCCTCTACGAGCAGTACTTC

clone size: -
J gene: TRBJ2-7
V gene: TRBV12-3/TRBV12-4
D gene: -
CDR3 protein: CASRFGAVNEQYF
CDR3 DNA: TGTGCCAGCAGATTTGGGGCAGTTAACGAGCAGTACTTC

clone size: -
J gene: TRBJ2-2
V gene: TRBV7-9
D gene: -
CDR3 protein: CASSLPGSGSNTGELFF
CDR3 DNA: TGTGCCAGCAGCTTACCGGGGAGCGGGTCGAACACCGGGGAGCTGTTTTTT

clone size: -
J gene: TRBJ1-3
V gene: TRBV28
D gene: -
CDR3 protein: CASREARDGNTIYF
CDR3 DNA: TGTGCCAGCCGGGAGGCGCGAGATGGAAACACCATATATTTT

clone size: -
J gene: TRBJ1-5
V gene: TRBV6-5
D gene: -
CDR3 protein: CASSYSRVMGNQPQHF
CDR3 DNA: TGTGCCAGCAGTTACTCGAGGGTTATGGGCAATCAGCCCCAGCATTTT

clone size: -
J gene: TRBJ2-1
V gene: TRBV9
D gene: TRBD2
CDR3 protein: CASTGTSGTPRGEQFF
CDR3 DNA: TGTGCCAGCACGGGGACTAGCGGGACTCCCCGGGGTGAGCAGTTCTTC

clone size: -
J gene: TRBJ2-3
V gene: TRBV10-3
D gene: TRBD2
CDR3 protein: CAISESTSGRAADTQYF
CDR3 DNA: TGTGCCATCAGTGAGTCTACTAGCGGGAGGGCGGCAGATACGCAGTATTTT

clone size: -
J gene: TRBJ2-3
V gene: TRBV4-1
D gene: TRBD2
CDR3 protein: CASSQGRESTDTQYF
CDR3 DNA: TGCGCCAGCAGCCAAGGGCGGGAGAGCACAGATACGCAGTATTTT

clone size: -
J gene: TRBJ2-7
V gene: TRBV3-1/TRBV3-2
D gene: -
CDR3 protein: CASSQDPGKQYF
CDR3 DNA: TGTGCCAGCAGCCAAGATCCCGGTAAGCAGTACTTC

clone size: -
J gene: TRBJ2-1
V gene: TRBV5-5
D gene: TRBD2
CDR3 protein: CASSLGWGGRAPGEQFF
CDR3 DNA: TGTGCCAGCAGCCTCGGATGGGGCGGGAGGGCCCCGGGTGAGCAGTTCTTC

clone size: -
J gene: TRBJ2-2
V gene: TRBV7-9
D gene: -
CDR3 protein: CASSLDQATGELFF
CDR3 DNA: TGTGCCAGCAGCTTAGATCAGGCCACCGGGGAGCTGTTTTTT

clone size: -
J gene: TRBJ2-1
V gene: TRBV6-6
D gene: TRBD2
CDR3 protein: CASSSPGLAGGNEQFF
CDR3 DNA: TGTGCCAGCAGCAGCCCGGGACTAGCGGGAGGAAATGAGCAGTTCTTC

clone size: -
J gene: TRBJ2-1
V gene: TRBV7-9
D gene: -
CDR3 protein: CASSSGGYNEQFF
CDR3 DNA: TGTGCCAGCAGCTCCGGGGGTTACAATGAGCAGTTCTTC

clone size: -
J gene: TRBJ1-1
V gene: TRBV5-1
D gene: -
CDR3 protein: CASTPSGHTEAFF
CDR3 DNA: TGCGCCAGCACCCCATCAGGGCACACTGAAGCTTTCTTT

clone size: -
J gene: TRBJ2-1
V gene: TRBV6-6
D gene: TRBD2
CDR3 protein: CASSRLRGLAGDNEQFF
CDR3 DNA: TGTGCCAGCAGTCGCCTCCGAGGACTAGCGGGAGACAATGAGCAGTTCTTC

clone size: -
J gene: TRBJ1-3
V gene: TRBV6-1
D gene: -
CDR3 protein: CASSEGGAGGNTIYF
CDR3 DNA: TGTGCCAGCAGTGAAGGCGGGGCGGGAGGAAACACCATATATTTT